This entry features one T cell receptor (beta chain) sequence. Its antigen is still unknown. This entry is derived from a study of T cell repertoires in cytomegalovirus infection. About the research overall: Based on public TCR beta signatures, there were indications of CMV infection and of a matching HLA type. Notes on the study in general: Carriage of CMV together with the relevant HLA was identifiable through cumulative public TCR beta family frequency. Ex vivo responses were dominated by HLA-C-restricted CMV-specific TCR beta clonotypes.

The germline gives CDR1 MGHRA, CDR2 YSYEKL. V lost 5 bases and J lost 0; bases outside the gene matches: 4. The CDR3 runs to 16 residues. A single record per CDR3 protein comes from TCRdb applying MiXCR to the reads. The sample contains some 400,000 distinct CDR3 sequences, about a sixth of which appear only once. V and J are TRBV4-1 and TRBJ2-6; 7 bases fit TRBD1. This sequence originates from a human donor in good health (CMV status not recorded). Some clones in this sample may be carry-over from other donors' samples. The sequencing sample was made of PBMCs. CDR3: CASSDRAPSGANVLTF. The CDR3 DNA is TGCGCCAGCAGCGACAGGGCCCCCTCTGGGGCCAACGTCCTGACTTTC.